This T cell receptor beta chain came from a study of cytomegalovirus exposure and HLA in healthy donors. Overall study results and limits: Solely CMV serostatus was available to characterize immune exposure.

Points on this clone: Its specificity is unknown.

PCR primers comprised 60 Vbeta and 13 Jbeta primers. The table came from immunoSEQ multiplex PCR; TCRdb's copy has only in-frame clones and leaves some out. The data show roughly 93,000 clones, over 60% seen once. Germline assignment: CDR1 SGHRS and CDR2 YFSETQ. V lost 0 bases and J 1 base, leaving 8 bases between the germline ends. The CDR3 has 14 amino acids. The chain is built from TRBV5-1 and TRBJ2-7; D is undetermined. The source material was PBMCs. This TCR was sampled from a man in his forties in good health and CMV-seronegative. CDR3 loop: CASSLGAGSYEQYF. CDR3 sequence (DNA): TGCGCCAGCAGCTTGGGGGCAGGATCCTACGAGCAGTACTTC.